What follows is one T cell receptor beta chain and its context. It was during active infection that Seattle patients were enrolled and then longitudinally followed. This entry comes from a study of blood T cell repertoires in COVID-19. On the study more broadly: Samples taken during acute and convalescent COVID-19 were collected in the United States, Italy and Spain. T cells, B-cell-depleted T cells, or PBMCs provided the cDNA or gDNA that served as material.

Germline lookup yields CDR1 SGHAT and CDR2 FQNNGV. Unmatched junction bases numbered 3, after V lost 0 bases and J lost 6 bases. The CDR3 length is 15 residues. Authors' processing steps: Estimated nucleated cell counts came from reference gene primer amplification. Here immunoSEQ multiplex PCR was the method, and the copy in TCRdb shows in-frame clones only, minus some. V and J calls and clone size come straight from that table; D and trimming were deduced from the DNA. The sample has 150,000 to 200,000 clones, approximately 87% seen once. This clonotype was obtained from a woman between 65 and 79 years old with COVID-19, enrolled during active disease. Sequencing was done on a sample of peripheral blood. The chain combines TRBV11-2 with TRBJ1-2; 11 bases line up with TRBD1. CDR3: CASSLDRTGGHGYTF. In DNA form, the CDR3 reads TGTGCCAGCAGCTTAGATAGGACAGGGGGCCATGGCTACACCTTC.